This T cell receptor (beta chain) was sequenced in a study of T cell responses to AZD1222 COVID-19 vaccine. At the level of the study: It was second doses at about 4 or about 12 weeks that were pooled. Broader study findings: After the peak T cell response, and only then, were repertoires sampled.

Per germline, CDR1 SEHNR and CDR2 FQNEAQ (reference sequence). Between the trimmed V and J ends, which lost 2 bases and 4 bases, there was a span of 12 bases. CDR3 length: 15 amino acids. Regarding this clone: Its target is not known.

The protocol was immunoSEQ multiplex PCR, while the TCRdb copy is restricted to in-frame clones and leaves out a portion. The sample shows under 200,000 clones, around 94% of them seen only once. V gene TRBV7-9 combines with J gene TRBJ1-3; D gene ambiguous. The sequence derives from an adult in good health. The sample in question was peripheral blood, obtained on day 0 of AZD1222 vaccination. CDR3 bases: TGTGCCAGCAGCTTAAACCGGGGAATGGGAAACACCATATATTTT. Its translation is CASSLNRGMGNTIYF.